One and the same sample provided the 3 T cell receptor beta chains below, sequenced in a study of blood T cell repertoires in COVID-19. The method was immunoSEQ multiplex PCR; TCRdb's version includes in-frame clones alone and lacks a portion of them. The repertoire holds over 600,000 clones, around 89% seen once, with 0.2% to 0.3% in the top ten. Sequenced input: peripheral blood. These receptors all come from a woman aged 18-29 years with acute or convalescent COVID-19.

The J gene is TRBJ1-1, the V gene TRBV5-1; unclear D gene. This CDR3 spans 17 amino acids. Trimming cost V 0 bases and J 0 bases, with 15 bases left between them. Germline assignment: CDR1 SGHRS and CDR2 YFSETQ. The CDR3 spells CASSLAGTTILNTEAFF. DNA for the CDR3: TGCGCCAGCAGCTTGGCGGGAACAACTATTCTGAACACTGAAGCTTTCTTT. Using reference TRBV5-1 and TRBJ1-1 for the parts outside the CDR3, the full variable domain is KAGVTQTPRYLIKTRGQQVTLSCSPISGHRSVSWYQQTPGQGLQFLFEYFSETQRNKGNFPGRFSGRQFSNSRSEMNVSTLELGDSALYLCASSLAGTTILNTEAFFGQGTRLTVV.

The chain carries TRBV7-2 and TRBJ2-7; possible D gene TRBD2, 5 bases. The length of the CDR3 is 14 residues. Germline CDR1 and CDR2: SGHTA and FQGNSA. Trimming took 3 bases from V and 3 from J, leaving 12 bases between them. The CDR3 bases are TGTGCCAGCAGCTTCCGAGGGCTAGTCTACGAGCAGTACTTC. It specifies CASSFRGLVYEQYF. Complete variable domain (other parts from reference TRBV7-2 and TRBJ2-7): GAGVSQSPSNKVTEKGKDVELRCDPISGHTALYWYRQSLGQGLEFLIYFQGNSAPDKSGLPSDRFSAERTGGSVSTLTIQRTQQEDSAVYLCASSFRGLVYEQYFGPGTRLTVT.

The chain employs TRBV5-6 and TRBJ2-3; 7 bases align to TRBD2. Trimming at V came to 2 bases and at J to 2 bases, leaving 8 bases not matched to a gene. The length of the CDR3 is 16 residues. Germline V CDR1 and CDR2: SGHDT, YYEEEE. Here the CDR3 DNA reads TGTGCCAGCAGCTTAGGTAGCGGGCCAGCCACAGATACGCAGTATTTT. Protein product: CASSLGSGPATDTQYF.